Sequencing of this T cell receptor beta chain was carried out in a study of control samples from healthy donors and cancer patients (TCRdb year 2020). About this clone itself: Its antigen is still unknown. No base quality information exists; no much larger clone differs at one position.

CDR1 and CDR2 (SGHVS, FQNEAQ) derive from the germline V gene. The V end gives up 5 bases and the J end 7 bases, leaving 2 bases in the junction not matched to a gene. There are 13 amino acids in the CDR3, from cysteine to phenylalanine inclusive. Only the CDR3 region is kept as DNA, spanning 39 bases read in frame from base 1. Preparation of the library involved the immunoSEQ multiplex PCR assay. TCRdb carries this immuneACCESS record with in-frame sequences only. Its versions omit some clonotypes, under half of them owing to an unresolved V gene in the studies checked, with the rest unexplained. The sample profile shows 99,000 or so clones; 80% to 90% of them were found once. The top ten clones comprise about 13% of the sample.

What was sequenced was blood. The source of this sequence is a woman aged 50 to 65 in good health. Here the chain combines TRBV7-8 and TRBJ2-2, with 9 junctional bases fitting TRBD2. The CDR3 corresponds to CASSPAGGGELFF. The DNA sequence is TGTGCCAGCAGCCCAGCGGGGGGCGGGGAGCTGTTTTTT.